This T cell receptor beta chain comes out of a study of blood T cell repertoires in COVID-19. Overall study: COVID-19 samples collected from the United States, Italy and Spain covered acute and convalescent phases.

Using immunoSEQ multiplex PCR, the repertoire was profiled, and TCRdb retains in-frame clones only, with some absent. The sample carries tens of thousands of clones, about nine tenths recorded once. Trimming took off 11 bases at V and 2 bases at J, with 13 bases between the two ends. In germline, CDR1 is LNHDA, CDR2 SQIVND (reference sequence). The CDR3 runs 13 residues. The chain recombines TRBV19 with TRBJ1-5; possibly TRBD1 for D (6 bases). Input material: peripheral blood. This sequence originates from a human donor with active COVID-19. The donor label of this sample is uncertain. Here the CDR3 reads CAGSGVGNQPQHF. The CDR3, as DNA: TGTGCCGGGTCAGGGGTGGGCAATCAGCCCCAGCATTTT. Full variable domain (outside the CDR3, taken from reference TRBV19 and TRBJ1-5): DGGITQSPKYLFRKEGQNVTLSCEQNLNHDAMYWYRQDPGQGLRLIYYSQIVNDFQKGDIAEGYSVSREKKESFPLTVTSAQKNPTAFYLCAGSGVGNQPQHFGDGTRLSIL.